In this sample, the clone carrying this TCR beta chain turned up a few times. The data originate from a study of response to subunit inactivated influenza vaccine. MiXCR, run by TCRdb on the RT-PCR reads, gives a single entry per CDR3 protein. Of hundreds of thousands of distinct CDR3 sequences listed, roughly 13% were seen once; the top ten hold 13%. Germline CDR1 reads ENHRY; CDR2 reads SYGVKD. With 3 bases removed from V and 0 bases from J, the gap between germline ends came to 12 bases. The CDR3 totals 15 residues. The specimen comprised PBMCs from blood, sampled roughly 48 days after vaccination. This TCR came from a man between 45 and 60 years old who received an inactivated influenza vaccine. The V and J genes are TRBV10-3 and TRBJ2-7; D gene uncertain. Here the CDR3 reads CAISEGGLSSYEQYF. The DNA of the CDR3 is TGTGCCATCAGTGAAGGCGGCTTGAGCTCCTACGAGCAGTACTTC.